One sample yielded the 14 T cell receptor beta chains listed below, sequenced in a study of CD8+ T cells in alopecia areata. Sequencing used cDNA as its template, made by extracting RNA and reverse transcribing it. Some clones are missing from TCRdb's copy, which holds only in-frame ones; the method was immunoSEQ multiplex PCR. The sample shows roughly 59,000 clones, more than 40% of them seen only once. This specimen consisted of CD8+ T cells sorted from blood, obtained at week 0. Source of these receptors: a human donor with alopecia areata.

This chain uses TRBV4-2 with TRBJ2-7, with 9 bases that match TRBD2. This CDR3 has 15 amino acids. V gave up 2 bases and J gave up 2 bases; unmatched junction bases: 4. Looked up from germline, CDR1 is LGHNA and CDR2 is YNFKEQ. The CDR3, as DNA: TGTGCCAGCAGCCAAAAAGCGGGAGGTGCCTACGAGCAGTACTTC. Its protein is CASSQKAGGAYEQYF.

Only a few counts were recorded for this clone. The gene calls are TRBV10-1 and TRBJ2-7; TRBD2 aligns across 8 bases. The length of the CDR3 is 16 residues. Germline CDR1 reads WNHNN; CDR2 reads SYGVQD (reference sequence). Trimming at V came to 6 bases and at J to 2 bases, leaving 12 bases not matched to a gene. The CDR3 here is CASRQTGTRVPYEQYF. Here the CDR3 DNA reads TGCGCCAGCAGACAGACCGGGACTAGAGTTCCCTACGAGCAGTACTTC.

This clone showed up many times. The chain joins TRBV12-5 to TRBJ2-3, with D tentatively TRBD1 or TRBD2 (5 bases each). Between the trimmed V and J ends, which lost 6 bases and 4 bases, there was a span of 8 bases. Germline V gene lookup returns CDR1 LGHNT and CDR2 FRNRAP. The CDR3 is 12 residues long. As DNA, the CDR3 is TGTGCTAGTGGCGGGGCCCCAGATACGCAGTATTTT. It encodes CASGGAPDTQYF.

The chain combines TRBV19 with TRBJ2-1, with D perhaps TRBD1 or TRBD2 (5 bases each). V lost 3 bases and J 1 base, leaving 10 bases between the germline ends. The V gene's germline CDR1 is LNHDA and CDR2 SQIVND (reference sequence). The CDR3 is 15 amino acids. The CDR3 region has the DNA TGTGCCAGTAGTATGGGTTGGGGGTCCTACAATGAGCAGTTCTTC. The encoded protein is CASSMGWGSYNEQFF.

The chain couples TRBV19 to TRBJ2-7; the D gene could be TRBD1 or TRBD2 (5 bases each). V was clipped by 5 bases and J by 3 bases, with 14 bases between them. The CDR3 sequence is 14 residues long. Germline V gives CDR1 LNHDA, CDR2 SQIVND (reference sequence). The CDR3 DNA sequence: TGTGCCAGTAGTGTCGCCGGGACGAACTACGAGCAGTACTTC. As protein: CASSVAGTNYEQYF.

V is TRBV27 and J is TRBJ2-6; D is uncertain. Germline CDR1 and CDR2: MNHEY and SMNVEV (reference sequence). The CDR3 length is 14 residues. V lost 8 bases, J lost 0 bases, and 8 bases lay in between. As DNA, the CDR3 is TGTGCCAGCGCGCATGGCTCTGGGGCCAACGTCCTGACTTTC. The encoded protein is CASAHGSGANVLTF. The full variable domain, with the rest looked up from reference TRBV27 and TRBJ2-6, is EAQVTQNPRYLITVTGKKLTVTCSQNMNHEYMSWYRQDPGLGLRQIYYSMNVEVTDKGDVPEGYKVSRKEKRNFPLILESPSPNQTSLYFCASAHGSGANVLTFGAGSRLTVL.

The V and J genes are TRBV6-5 and TRBJ2-7; maybe TRBD1 (6 bases). The CDR3 covers 14 residues. Trimming pared 6 bases from V and 1 base from J, leaving 13 bases between. CDR1 and CDR2 (germline): MNHEY, SVGAGI. The CDR3 spells CASSRLTGSYEQYF. In DNA, the CDR3 is TGTGCCAGCAGCCGCCTGACAGGATCCTACGAGCAGTACTTC.

In its sample, this clone was seen a few times. The chain has TRBV29-1 and TRBJ2-3; tentative D call: TRBD2 (6 bases). Deletions cut 1 base from V and 0 bases from J, with 14 bases between. This CDR3 spans 16 amino acids. CDR1 and CDR2 (germline): SQVTM, ANQGSEA. This CDR3 is CSVEGEVSGSTDTQYF. The CDR3 bases are TGCAGCGTTGAAGGAGAGGTTAGCGGTAGCACAGATACGCAGTATTTT.

This clone was found a few times. The gene calls are TRBV10-3 and TRBJ2-1; D possibly matches TRBD1 or TRBD2 (5 bases each). The germline V gene encodes CDR1 ENHRY and CDR2 SYGVKD. There are 15 residues in the CDR3. Trimming took 2 bases from V and 8 from J, leaving 16 bases between them. The DNA for the CDR3 is TGTGCCATCAGTGAGAGGGAGTTAGGGGTGCATGAGCAGTTCTTC. Translated: CAISERELGVHEQFF.

This clone appeared a few times. This chain joins TRBV29-1 and TRBJ2-3, with D possibly called TRBD1 or TRBD2 (5 bases each). The CDR3 runs 13 residues. CDR1 SQVTM and CDR2 ANQGSEA come from the germline V gene. The CDR3 nucleotides read TGCAGTTCGTGGGGCGGACTCACAGATACGCAGTATTTT. It specifies CSSWGGLTDTQYF.

The CDR3 nucleotides read TGCGCCAGCAGCCAAGATGAGGCTAGCGGGACCTACGAGCAGTACTTC. As protein: CASSQDEASGTYEQYF. The V and J genes are TRBV4-1 and TRBJ2-7, with 9 bases lining up with TRBD2. Trimming removed 0 bases from V and 2 bases from J; junction bases left unmatched: 5. The CDR3 contains 16 residues. CDR1 MGHRA and CDR2 YSYEKL come from the germline V gene.

The chain has TRBV9 and TRBJ2-6; the D gene could be TRBD1 or TRBD2 (5 bases each). The CDR3 consists of 19 residues. Germline CDR1 and CDR2: SGDLS and YYNGEE. Trimming removed 3 bases at V and 0 bases at J, with 19 bases between. The DNA of the CDR3 is TGTGCCAGCAGCGCAGGCCGGGACCGGAGCATCTCTGGGGCCAACGTCCTGACTTTC. Protein product: CASSAGRDRSISGANVLTF.

The V gene is TRBV29-1, the J gene TRBJ1-2, with TRBD1 as a possible D gene (5 bases). This CDR3 is 13 amino acids long. Trimming left V 5 bases short and J 0 bases short, with 10 bases between. Germline V gene data show CDR1 as SQVTM and CDR2 as ANQGSEA. The CDR3 nucleotides are TGCAGCGTTTCGGGGGGTGCTAACTATGGCTACACCTTC. It specifies CSVSGGANYGYTF.

The chain has TRBV6-5 and TRBJ1-1, with 10 bases matching TRBD1. The CDR3 totals 16 residues. CDR1 is MNHEY, CDR2 SVGAGI, per germline. Trimming cost V 4 bases and J 3 bases; bases outside gene matches: 8. The CDR3 bases are TGTGCCAGCAGTTGGGACAGGGGTATGGCGGACACTGAAGCTTTCTTT. This sequence encodes CASSWDRGMADTEAFF.